The 15 T cell receptor beta chains listed next were all sequenced from one sample in a study of Ad26.COV2.S vaccination and SARS-CoV-2 variants. Sequenced by immunoSEQ multiplex PCR; TCRdb stores in-frame clones only, minus some. In the table there are 200,000 to 250,000 clones, roughly 90% of which are singletons. As to treatment: about 20 received Ad26.COV2.S at low or high dose, single or two shots; five or six received placebo; per-sample allocation not given. Sample collection was performed on day 63 after the first vaccine or placebo injection. Sequences were derived from peripheral blood, sampled in a trial of Ad26.COV2.S vaccine versus placebo. These receptors originate from a person between 18 and 65 years old who received the Ad26.COV2.S COVID-19 vaccine or a placebo.

This chain links TRBV28 with TRBJ2-7, with TRBD2 as a possible D gene (6 bases). The CDR3 covers 17 residues. Germline V gene lookup returns CDR1 MDHEN and CDR2 SYDVKM. V lost 2 bases and J 2 bases, leaving 19 bases between the germline ends. CDR3 protein: CASSLGWRSGRTYEQYF. The CDR3 nucleotides are TGTGCCAGCAGTTTAGGGTGGCGGTCAGGGAGGACCTACGAGCAGTACTTC.

In this sample, this clone turned up a few times. This chain connects TRBV2 to TRBJ1-5; TRBD1 aligns across 8 bases. The J segment lost 6 bases and the V segment lost 5 bases, leaving 9 bases of the junction unmatched. This CDR3 has 15 amino acids. The germline V gene has CDR1 SNHLY and CDR2 FYNNEI. The CDR3 nucleotides are TGTGCCAGCAGTTTTGGACAGGGAAAGGGTCAGCCCCAGCATTTT. This gives the protein CASSFGQGKGQPQHF. Drawing the rest from reference TRBV2 and TRBJ1-5, the complete variable domain is EPEVTQTPSHQVTQMGQEVILRCVPISNHLYFYWYRQILGQKVEFLVSFYNNEISEKSEIFDDQFSVERPDGSNFTLKIRSTKLEDSAMYFCASSFGQGKGQPQHFGDGTRLSIL.

This chain links TRBV13 with TRBJ2-2; the match to TRBD2 covers 7 bases. Germline CDR1 is PRHDT and CDR2 is FYEKMQ (reference sequence). The ends lost 8 bases at V and 7 bases at J; junction bases unmatched: 7. CDR3 size: 13 residues. In nucleotides, the CDR3 is TGTGCCAGCGCCCCGGGGGAGGGCGGGGAGCTGTTTTTT. This translates into CASAPGEGGELFF. The complete variable domain, with remaining parts taken from reference TRBV13 and TRBJ2-2, reads AAGVIQSPRHLIKEKRETATLKCYPIPRHDTVYWYQQGPGQDPQFLISFYEKMQSDKGSIPDRFSAQQFSDYHSELNMSSLELGDSALYFCASAPGEGGELFFGEGSRLTVL.

The chain links TRBV15 to TRBJ1-1; D ambiguous. V was shortened by 9 bases and J by 7 bases, with 21 bases between the two germline ends. CDR1 LNHNV and CDR2 YYDKDF come from the germline V gene (reference sequence). CDR3 length: 14 amino acids. In DNA form, the CDR3 reads TGTGCCACAGGAAAAGGAGCTTACTTCGATGAAGCTTTCTTT. As protein: CATGKGAYFDEAFF.

The chain couples TRBV3-1 (or the pseudogene TRBV3-2) to TRBJ2-3, with a possible D match to TRBD2 (5 bases). Germline-derived CDR1 and CDR2 are LGHDT and YNNKEL (reference sequence). This CDR3 comprises 15 residues. V was clipped by 0 bases and J by 2 bases, with 9 bases between them. The CDR3 DNA follows: TGTGCCAGCAGCCAAGAAATTAGCGACACAGATACGCAGTATTTT. Translation gives CASSQEISDTDTQYF.

This chain joins TRBV7-2 and TRBJ1-1, with D hard to call. CDR3 length: 14 residues. V was clipped by 6 bases and J by 3 bases, with 14 bases between them. The germline V gene has CDR1 SGHTA and CDR2 FQGNSA. The CDR3 DNA is TGTGCCAGCAGGGCAGGCTTTCGGGACACTGAAGCTTTCTTT. Translated, it gives CASRAGFRDTEAFF.

The chain recombines TRBV14 with TRBJ2-7; TRBD1 matches at 10 bases. There are 15 residues in the CDR3. Per the germline V gene, CDR1 is SGHDN and CDR2 is FVKESK. Trimming at V came to 2 bases and at J to 2 bases, leaving 3 bases not matched to a gene. In nucleotides, the CDR3 is TGTGCCAGCAGCCAAATGGGACAGGGGACCTACGAGCAGTACTTC. Amino acid sequence: CASSQMGQGTYEQYF. Using reference TRBV14 and TRBJ2-7 for the parts outside the CDR3, the full variable domain is EAGVTQFPSHSVIEKGQTVTLRCDPISGHDNLYWYRRVMGKEIKFLLHFVKESKQDESGMPNNRFLAERTGGTYSTLKVQPAELEDSGVYFCASSQMGQGTYEQYFGPGTRLTVT.

The chain links TRBV11-3 to TRBJ2-1; D is undetermined. V gave up 3 bases and J gave up 8 bases, with 11 bases separating them. From germline, CDR1 is SGHNT and CDR2 YENEEA. This CDR3 is 13 amino acids long. CDR3 loop: CASSLVDRDEQFF. DNA for the CDR3: TGTGCCAGCAGCTTGGTCGACCGGGATGAGCAGTTCTTC.

The chain employs TRBV7-9 and TRBJ2-5, with 7 positions matching TRBD2. Germline trimming cut 4 bases from V and 4 bases from J; bases unmatched to any gene: 9. Germline lookup yields CDR1 SEHNR and CDR2 FQNEAQ (reference sequence). The CDR3 covers 15 residues. The CDR3 sequence: CASSSLRGRVETQYF. In nucleotides, the CDR3 is TGTGCCAGCAGCTCGCTCCGGGGGAGGGTAGAGACCCAGTACTTC.

The chain uses TRBV28 and TRBJ2-7; 7 bases map to TRBD2. Germline values: CDR1 MDHEN, CDR2 SYDVKM. Trimming removed 3 bases from V and 2 bases from J; junction bases left unmatched: 1. The CDR3 runs to 13 residues. The CDR3 coding sequence is TGTGCCAGCAGTTTTGCGGGAGCCTACGAGCAGTACTTC. As protein: CASSFAGAYEQYF.

The chain has TRBV10-2 and TRBJ2-2; D is ambiguous. The CDR3 consists of 14 residues. V was cut by 0 bases and J by 6 bases, with 8 bases left in between. Germline V CDR1 and CDR2: WSHSY, SAAADI. CDR3 coding DNA: TGCGCCAGCAGTGAGTCATCGACGGCCGGGGAGCTGTTTTTT. Translating gives CASSESSTAGELFF.

The gene calls are TRBV9 and TRBJ1-2, with D unclear. Germline CDR1 SGDLS, CDR2 YYNGEE. V was cut by 0 bases and J by 1 base, with 1 base left in between. The CDR3 extends over 12 amino acids. Written as DNA, the CDR3 is TGTGCCAGCAGCGTAGGTAACTATGGCTACACCTTC. This codes for CASSVGNYGYTF.

As for this clone: Within the sample, other DNA sequences also encode this same CDR3. The CDR3 region is CASSRQGGNSPLHF. The CDR3 bases are TGTGCCAGCTCAAGGCAGGGGGGAAATTCACCCCTCCACTTT. V and J are TRBV18 and TRBJ1-6; 7 bases agree with TRBD1. The CDR3 spans 14 residues. In germline, CDR1 is KGHSH, CDR2 LQKENI. V lost 5 bases and J lost 7; bases outside the gene matches: 5. Drawing the rest from reference TRBV18 and TRBJ1-6, the complete variable domain is NAGVMQNPRHLVRRRGQEARLRCSPMKGHSHVYWYRQLPEEGLKFMVYLQKENIIDESGMPKERFSAEFPKEGPSILRIQQVVRGDSAAYFCASSRQGGNSPLHFGNGTRLTVT.

The chain couples TRBV7-3 to TRBJ1-6; no reliable D call. Germline CDR1 is SGHTA and CDR2 is FQGTGA. The CDR3 totals 15 residues. V was trimmed by 2 bases and J by 7 bases, leaving 12 bases between them. The CDR3 nucleotides read TGTGCCAGCAGCTTATTTGCCGGCCAGAATTCACCCCTCCACTTT. Translated, it gives CASSLFAGQNSPLHF.

V is TRBV18 and J is TRBJ2-1; a possible D gene is TRBD2 (6 bases). The CDR3 has 16 residues. Germline-derived CDR1 and CDR2 are KGHSH and LQKENI. Trimming took off 6 bases at V and 0 bases at J, with 15 bases between the two ends. CDR3 DNA sequence: TGTGCCAGCTCGCAGACTAGGCCGAGCTCCTACAATGAGCAGTTCTTC. Translation gives CASSQTRPSSYNEQFF.